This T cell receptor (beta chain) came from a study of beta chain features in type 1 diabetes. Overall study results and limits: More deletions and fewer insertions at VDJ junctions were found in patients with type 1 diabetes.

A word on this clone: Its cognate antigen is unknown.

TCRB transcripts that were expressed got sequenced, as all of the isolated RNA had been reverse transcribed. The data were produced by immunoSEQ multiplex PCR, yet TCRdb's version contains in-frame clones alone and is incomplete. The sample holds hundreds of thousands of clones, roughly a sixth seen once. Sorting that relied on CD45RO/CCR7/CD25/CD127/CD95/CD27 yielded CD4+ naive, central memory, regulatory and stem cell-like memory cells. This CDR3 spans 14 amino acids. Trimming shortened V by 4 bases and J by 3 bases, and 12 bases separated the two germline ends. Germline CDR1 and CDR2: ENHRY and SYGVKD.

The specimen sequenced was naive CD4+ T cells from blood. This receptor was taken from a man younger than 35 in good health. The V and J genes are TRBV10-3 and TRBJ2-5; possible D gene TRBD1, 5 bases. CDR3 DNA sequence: TGTGCCATCAGTGGATGGCAGGGTGAAGAGACCCAGTACTTC. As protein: CAISGWQGEETQYF.